This T cell receptor beta chain was retrieved from a study of CD8 T cells in ankylosing spondylitis. Concerning this clonotype: Its cognate antigen is unknown.

Notes on the study in general: Both synovial fluid and blood in reactive arthritis had previously been reported to carry some motif variants.

TCR beta libraries were made by quantitative 5'-RACE with molecular barcodes. MiXCR, run by TCRdb on the 5' RACE reads, gives a single entry per CDR3 protein. This sample has some 290,000 distinct CDR3 sequences; approximately 20% occur once, and the top ten carry less than 9.5%. The V segment lost 3 bases and the J segment 0 bases; nucleotides outside the gene matches: 9. Germline V gene data show CDR1 as DFQATT and CDR2 as SNEGSKA (reference sequence). The CDR3 runs to 17 residues. What was sequenced was blood, either unsorted or a sorted T cell fraction (not recorded which). The chain has TRBV20-1 and TRBJ2-1, with 9 bases lining up with TRBD2. The source is a male donor with ankylosing spondylitis or in good health (not recorded which). CDR3 region: CSARDRTSAISYNEQFF. The DNA for the CDR3 is TGCAGTGCTAGGGACCGGACTAGCGCTATCTCCTACAATGAGCAGTTCTTC.